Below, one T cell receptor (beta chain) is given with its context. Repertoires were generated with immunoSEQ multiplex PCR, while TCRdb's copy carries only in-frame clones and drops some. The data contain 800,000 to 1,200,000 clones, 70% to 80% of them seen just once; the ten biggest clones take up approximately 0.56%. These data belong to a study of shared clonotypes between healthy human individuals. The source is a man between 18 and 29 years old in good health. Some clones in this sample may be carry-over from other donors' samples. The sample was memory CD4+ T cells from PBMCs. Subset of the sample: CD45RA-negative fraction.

The CDR3 loop reads CASSQEWAPDTQYF. CDR3 nucleotides: TGCGCCAGCAGCCAAGAGTGGGCGCCAGATACGCAGTATTTT. The V and J genes are TRBV4-1 and TRBJ2-3; unclear D gene. The ends were cut back, 0 bases at V and 4 bases at J, with 8 bases in the middle. This CDR3 is built from 14 residues. Germline V gene lookup returns CDR1 MGHRA and CDR2 YSYEKL.